In its sample, the clone carrying this T cell receptor (beta chain) was seen a few times. Its antigen is not known. V shed 2 bases, J shed 9 bases, and the junction held 6 bases outside the gene matches. Germline lookup yields CDR1 SGHNT and CDR2 YYREEE (reference sequence). This CDR3 spans 14 amino acids. These data originate in a study of T cell repertoires in cytomegalovirus infection. Study-wide background: A matching HLA type, together with CMV infection, was signaled by public TCR beta signatures. Study-wide findings and caveats: The study found HLA-C-restricted CMV-specific TCR beta clonotypes dominating the ex vivo response.

In TCRdb, the reads were re-called with MiXCR into one record per CDR3 protein. The table lists roughly 990,000 distinct CDR3 sequences, around 32% of them singletons, with around an eighth in the top ten. Source: cultured CD8+ T cells from PBMCs, taken from culture after CMV antigen stimulation. The TCR originated in a human donor in good health (CMV status not recorded). Some clones in this sample may be carry-over from other donors' samples. The gene calls are TRBV5-4 and TRBJ2-1; 9 bases are shared with TRBD1. CDR3 DNA: TGTGCCAGCAGCTTCCGACAGGGGGGAGGTGAGCAGTTCTTC. This sequence encodes CASSFRQGGGEQFF.